This is a list of T cell receptor beta chains from one sample in a study of T-cell memory formation after mild COVID-19. TCRdb independently ran MiXCR on the 5' RACE reads; one entry per CDR3 protein. The sample carries about 320,000 distinct CDR3 sequences, roughly an eighth recorded once. Input material: PBMCs or a T cell subset sorted from them (not recorded which). The receptor set was obtained from a man between 18 and 29 years old who had mild COVID-19 (a few samples of this study predate the infection). Cell type and time point are not known. CDR3s leave out the opening cysteine and the closing phenylalanine or tryptophan. D genes are given only for firm matches.

d_gene	j_gene	v_gene	CDR3aa
TRBD2	TRBJ2-3	TRBV7-2	ASSVTPRSGGTDTQY
TRBD2	TRBJ2-1	TRBV11-2	ASTWTSGDNEQF
.	TRBJ2-5	TRBV14	ASSRGLPVGTQY
.	TRBJ2-2	TRBV7-6	ASSLFSGAATGELF
.	TRBJ1-5	TRBV7-8	ASRIGVAGHQPQH
TRBD2	TRBJ2-2	TRBV7-2	ASSPFPAGVNTGELF
.	TRBJ2-7	TRBV29-1	SVVPRGRGNEQY
.	TRBJ1-1	TRBV18	ASSPSGPLAVNTEAF
.	TRBJ2-1	TRBV20-1	SAGTSHEQF
TRBD1	TRBJ1-2	TRBV3-1	ASSHWGSGTDGYT
.	TRBJ2-5	TRBV9	ASSVGPIETQY
TRBD1	TRBJ1-3	TRBV12-3/TRBV12-4	ASSRTGGSGNTIY
TRBD1	TRBJ2-1	TRBV5-1	ASGEPGQSNEQF
.	TRBJ1-5	TRBV12-3/TRBV12-4	ASSLGGQPQH
.	TRBJ2-3	TRBV9	ASSVEGAPTDTQY
TRBD1	TRBJ1-1	TRBV7-9	ASSLPGDRGRGTEAF
TRBD1	TRBJ1-2	TRBV4-1	ASSHPTGSAYGYT
TRBD2	TRBJ2-5	TRBV7-2	ASSLASPLAGGSRETQY
.	TRBJ1-1	TRBV2	ASTSGLHTEAF
.	TRBJ2-1	TRBV6-5	ASSYSARPDYNEQF
TRBD2	TRBJ2-1	TRBV15	ATSRVKSAGSVDEQF
.	TRBJ1-1	TRBV16	ASSQLRGNTEAF
.	TRBJ1-2	TRBV6-6	ASSYSPPGTYGYT
TRBD1	TRBJ2-5	TRBV18	ASSPTGGIQETQY
.	TRBJ2-3	TRBV20-1	SATNLRSSTDTQY
.	TRBJ1-1	TRBV5-4	ASSLERAGRTDTEAF
.	TRBJ2-3	TRBV11-2	ASSLGWGTDTQY
.	TRBJ2-2	TRBV6-5	ASSYSGDGAYGGELF
.	TRBJ2-5	TRBV2	ASSLQGRGKTQY
TRBD1	TRBJ2-5	TRBV5-1	ASSFAGQVTFETQY
TRBD1	TRBJ2-6	TRBV6-2/TRBV6-3	ASRLTGAAGANVLT
.	TRBJ2-2	TRBV19	ASSILGVGANTGELF
TRBD2	TRBJ2-5	TRBV27	ASSLLSGGAQETQY
TRBD2	TRBJ2-5	TRBV2	ASSAILAGGKTQY
.	TRBJ2-3	TRBV5-1	ASSLVQATDTQY
.	TRBJ1-2	TRBV7-9	ASSLAGTYGYT
.	TRBJ2-3	TRBV7-2	ASSVGQSTDTQY
.	TRBJ2-5	TRBV5-1	ASSHGTGNQETQY
TRBD1	TRBJ2-5	TRBV7-8	ASSPYRIPTGAKETQY
.	TRBJ1-6	TRBV12-3/TRBV12-4	ASSFQGGNSPLH
.	TRBJ2-2	TRBV7-3	ASSLSGTGELF
TRBD1	TRBJ2-2	TRBV3-1	ASRTGKKNTGELF
.	TRBJ1-5	TRBV6-2/TRBV6-3	ASSSSLTTGGQPQH
TRBD1	TRBJ1-2	TRBV11-2	ASSKGQGAEGYT
.	TRBJ2-5	TRBV29-1	SVRLRLKETQY
.	TRBJ2-1	TRBV24-1	ATSDSGSYNEQF
.	TRBJ2-5	TRBV7-9	ASSLYPRAGSSRVGETQY
.	TRBJ1-3	TRBV20-1	SAELRAGNTIY
.	TRBJ1-2	TRBV6-5	ASSKSWTGRYGYT
TRBD2	TRBJ2-1	TRBV5-5	ASSLELAGGNEQF
.	TRBJ1-2	TRBV7-9	ASSARDGDYGYT